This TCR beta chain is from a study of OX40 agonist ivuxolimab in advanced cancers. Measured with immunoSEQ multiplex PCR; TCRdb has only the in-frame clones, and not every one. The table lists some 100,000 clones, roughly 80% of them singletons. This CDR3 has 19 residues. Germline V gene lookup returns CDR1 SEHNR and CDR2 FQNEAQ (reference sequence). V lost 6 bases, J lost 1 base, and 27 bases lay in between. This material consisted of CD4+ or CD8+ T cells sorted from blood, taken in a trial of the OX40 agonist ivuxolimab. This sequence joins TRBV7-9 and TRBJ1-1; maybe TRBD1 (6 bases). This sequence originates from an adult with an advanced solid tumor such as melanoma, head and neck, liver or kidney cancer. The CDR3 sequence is CASSNNQGRATLGNTEAFF. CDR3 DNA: TGTGCCAGCAGTAACAACCAGGGGAGGGCAACGTTGGGGAACACTGAAGCTTTCTTT.